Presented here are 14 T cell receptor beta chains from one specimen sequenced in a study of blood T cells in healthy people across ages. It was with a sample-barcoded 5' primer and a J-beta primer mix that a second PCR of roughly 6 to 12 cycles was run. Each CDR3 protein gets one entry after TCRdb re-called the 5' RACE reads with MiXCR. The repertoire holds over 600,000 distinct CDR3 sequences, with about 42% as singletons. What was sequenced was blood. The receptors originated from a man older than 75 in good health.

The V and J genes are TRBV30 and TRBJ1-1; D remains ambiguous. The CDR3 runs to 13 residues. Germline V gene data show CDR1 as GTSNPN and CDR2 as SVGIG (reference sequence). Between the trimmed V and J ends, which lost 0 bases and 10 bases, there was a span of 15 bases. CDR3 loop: CAWSVREGGPAFF. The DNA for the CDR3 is TGTGCCTGGAGTGTACGGGAGGGCGGCCCAGCTTTCTTT. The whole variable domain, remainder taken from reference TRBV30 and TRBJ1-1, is SQTIHQWPATLVQPVGSPLSLECTVEGTSNPNLYWYRQAAGRGLQLLFYSVGIGQISSEVPQNLSASRPQDRQFILSSKKLLLSDSGFYLCAWSVREGGPAFFGQGTRLTVV.

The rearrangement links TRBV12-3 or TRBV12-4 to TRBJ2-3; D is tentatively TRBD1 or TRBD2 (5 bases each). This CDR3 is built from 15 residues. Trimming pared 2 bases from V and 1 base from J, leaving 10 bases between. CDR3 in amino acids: CASSLTGARTDTQYF. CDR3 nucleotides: TGTGCCAGCAGTTTAACCGGGGCCCGCACAGATACGCAGTATTTT.

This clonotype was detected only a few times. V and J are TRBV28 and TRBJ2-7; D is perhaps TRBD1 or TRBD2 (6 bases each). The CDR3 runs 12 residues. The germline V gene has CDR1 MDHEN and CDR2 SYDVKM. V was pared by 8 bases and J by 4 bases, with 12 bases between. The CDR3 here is CASRGTPYEQYF. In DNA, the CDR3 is TGTGCCAGCCGCGGGACACCATACGAGCAGTACTTC.

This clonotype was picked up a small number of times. CDR3 region: CASTLTGSSTDTQYF. The CDR3, as DNA: TGTGCCAGCACCCTGACAGGATCTAGCACAGATACGCAGTATTTT. The J gene is TRBJ2-3, the V gene TRBV28; a possible D gene is TRBD1 (6 bases). The CDR3 covers 15 residues. V shed 7 bases and J shed 0 bases, with 14 bases lying between them. Germline CDR1 is MDHEN and CDR2 is SYDVKM.

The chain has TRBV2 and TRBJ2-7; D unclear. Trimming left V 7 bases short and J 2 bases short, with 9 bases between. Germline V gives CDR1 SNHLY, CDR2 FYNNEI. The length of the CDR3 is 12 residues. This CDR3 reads CASTSFPYEQYF. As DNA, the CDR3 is TGTGCCAGCACGTCGTTCCCCTACGAGCAGTACTTC.

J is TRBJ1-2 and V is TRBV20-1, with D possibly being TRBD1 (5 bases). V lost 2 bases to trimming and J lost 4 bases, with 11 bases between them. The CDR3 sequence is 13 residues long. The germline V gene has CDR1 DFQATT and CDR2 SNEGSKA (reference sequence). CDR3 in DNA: TGCAGTGCTAGATCCCGGGACGGCTATGGCTACACCTTC. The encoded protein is CSARSRDGYGYTF.

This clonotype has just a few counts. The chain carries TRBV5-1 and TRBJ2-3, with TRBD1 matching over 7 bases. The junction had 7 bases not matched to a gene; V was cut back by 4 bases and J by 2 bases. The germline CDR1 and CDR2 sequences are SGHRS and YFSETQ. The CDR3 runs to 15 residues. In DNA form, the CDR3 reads TGCGCCAGCAGCACGGGACAGAGATACACAGATACGCAGTATTTT. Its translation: CASSTGQRYTDTQYF.

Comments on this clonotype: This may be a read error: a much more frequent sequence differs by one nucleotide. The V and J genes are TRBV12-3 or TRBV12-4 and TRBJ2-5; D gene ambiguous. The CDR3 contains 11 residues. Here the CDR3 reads CASSSTETRYF. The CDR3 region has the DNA TGTGCCAGCAGTTCAACAGAGACCCGGTACTTC.

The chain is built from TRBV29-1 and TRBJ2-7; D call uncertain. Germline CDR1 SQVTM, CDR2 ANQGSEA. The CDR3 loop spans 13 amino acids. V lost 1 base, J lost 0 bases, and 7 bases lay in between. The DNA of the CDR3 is TGCAGCGTTGAAGCGGGCCCCTCCTACGAGCAGTACTTC. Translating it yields CSVEAGPSYEQYF.

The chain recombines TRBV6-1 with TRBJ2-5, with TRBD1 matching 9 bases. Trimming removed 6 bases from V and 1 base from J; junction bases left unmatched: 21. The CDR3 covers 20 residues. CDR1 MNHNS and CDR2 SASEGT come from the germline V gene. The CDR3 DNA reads TGTGCCAGCAGCCTCCTACCGGGACAGGGAAGGGGTAATATCCAAGAGACCCAGTACTTC. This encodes CASSLLPGQGRGNIQETQYF.

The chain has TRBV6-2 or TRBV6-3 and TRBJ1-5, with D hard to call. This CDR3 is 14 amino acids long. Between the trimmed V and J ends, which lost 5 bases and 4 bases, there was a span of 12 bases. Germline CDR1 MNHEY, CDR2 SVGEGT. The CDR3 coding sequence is TGTGCCAGCAGTCCAATCGGCGGTAATCAGCCCCAGCATTTT. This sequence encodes CASSPIGGNQPQHF.

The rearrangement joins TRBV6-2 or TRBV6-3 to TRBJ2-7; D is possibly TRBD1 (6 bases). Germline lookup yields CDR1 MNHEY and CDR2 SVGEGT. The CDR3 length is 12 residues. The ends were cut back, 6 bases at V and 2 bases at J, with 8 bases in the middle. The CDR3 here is CASRDSPYEQYF. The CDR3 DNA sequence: TGTGCCAGCAGGGACAGCCCCTACGAGCAGTACTTC.

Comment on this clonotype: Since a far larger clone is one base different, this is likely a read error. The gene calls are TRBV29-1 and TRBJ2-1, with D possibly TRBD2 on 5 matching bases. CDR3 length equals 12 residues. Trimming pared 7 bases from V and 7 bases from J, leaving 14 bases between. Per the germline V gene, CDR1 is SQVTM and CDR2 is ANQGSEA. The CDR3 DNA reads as TGCAGCGCCGGGATTAGAGGAAATGAGCAGTTCTTC. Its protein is CSAGIRGNEQFF.

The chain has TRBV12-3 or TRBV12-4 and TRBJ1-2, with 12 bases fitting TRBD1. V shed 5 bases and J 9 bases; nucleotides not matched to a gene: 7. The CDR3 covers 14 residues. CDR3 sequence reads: CASSPGTGGGRYTF. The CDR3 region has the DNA TGTGCCAGCAGTCCGGGGACAGGGGGCGGTCGCTACACCTTC.